The entry that follows covers one T cell receptor beta chain sequence. There is no known antigen for this receptor. Within one base of it there is no much larger clone, and no base qualities were kept. TCRbeta CDR3 regions were amplified from genomic DNA using the immunoSEQ Assay, a bias-controlled multiplex PCR. The study's processing was this. The number of nucleated cells in each sample was estimated from the amplification of reference gene primers within the assay. To quantify the absolute abundance of each unique TCRbeta CDR3 rearrangement, sequence reads were collapsed and filtered. For each sample, productive Simpson clonality was calculated by taking the square root of Simpson's diversity index across productive rearrangements. Held by TCRdb, this immuneACCESS table contains in-frame sequences only and omits some clones. Under half of the omission traces to an unresolved V gene where checked; the cause of the rest is unknown. From that table come the V and J calls and clone size; the DNA was used to work out D and trimming. For this sample the table gives over 120,000 clones, of which approximately 85% were detected only once. The ten largest clones capture 1.5% to 2% of the sample.

These data come from a study of blood T cell repertoires in COVID-19 (dated by TCRdb to about 2020). In terms of the full investigation: Samples from collaborators originated in the United States, Italy and Spain and spanned both the acute and convalescent phases of COVID-19. The material from the prospective study consisted of cDNA or gDNA derived from T cells, B-cell-depleted T cells, or PBMCs. Subjects who had been exposed to COVID-19, were actively infected with it, or had recovered from it provided the deeply sampled blood TCRbeta repertoires that made up the dataset. A freely available public database, intended as a resource for researchers studying the immune response to SARS-CoV-2, is where the repertoires were released. Samples were obtained from the ongoing ImmuneRACE study (first 160 participants) and from roughly 1,300 subjects provided by 6 global collaborators. A de-identified subject ID, COVID-19 status, age in years and sex were almost always included in the sample metadata. Where available, HLA class I and class II types were obtained from metadata supplied by the sample provider rather than from assay-based typing.

Each collaborating institution followed its own protocols to collect whole blood in K2EDTA tubes. For TCRbeta analysis, collaborators shipped samples in one of three forms: frozen whole blood, isolated PBMCs, or DNA extracted from either of those sample types. CDR1 SGHRS and CDR2 YFSETQ were looked up in the germline V gene. The CDR3 numbers 17 residues from cysteine through phenylalanine. Only CDR3 DNA is held: 51 bases, read in frame from base 1. Trimming accounts for 0 bases at V and 0 bases at J, while the number of junction bases matched to no gene is 2. General findings and caveats noted by the study authors: How much clinical and demographic metadata was included differed by source and by participant, and the metadata was provided uncurated.

Rearrangement joined TRBV5-1 to TRBJ1-6, and 8 bases in between align with TRBD1. The receptor was derived from a man in his 70s with acute or convalescent COVID-19. The specimen was peripheral blood. This receptor has the CDR3 CASSLVQGASYNSPLHF. The DNA sequence is given as TGCGCCAGCAGCTTGGTGCAGGGGGCCTCCTATAATTCACCCCTCCACTTT.